This T cell receptor (beta chain) was documented in a study of blood T cell repertoires in COVID-19. In the study overall: Sample material is recorded as cDNA or gDNA derived from T cells, B-cell-depleted T cells, or PBMCs.

There are a few counts of this clone. In the original analysis: Amplification from reference gene primers served as the basis for estimated nucleated cell counts. Profiled with immunoSEQ multiplex PCR; TCRdb holds only in-frame clones, not every one. V and J calls and clone size are as listed in that table; D and trimming were resolved from the DNA. This sample has 200,000 or so clones; about nine tenths occur once, and the top ten carry over 2%. The CDR3 sequence is 15 residues long. Germline V gives CDR1 SGHKS, CDR2 YYEKEE (reference sequence). V lost 0 bases, J lost 10 bases, and 14 bases lay in between.

Sample: peripheral blood. The receptor was isolated from a woman in her 50s with acute or convalescent COVID-19. The chain has TRBV5-5 and TRBJ1-6; a possible D gene is TRBD1 (5 bases). This CDR3 reads CASSLDVNPGSPLHF. CDR3 bases: TGTGCCAGCAGCTTGGATGTGAACCCAGGGTCACCCCTCCACTTT.